These 25 T cell receptor beta chains share one sample of origin, sequenced in a study of immune heterogeneity within non-small cell lung tumors. Bulk tumor genomic DNA, roughly 590 ng per sample, was used as template. Widely spaced biopsies, several per primary tumor, were obtained at surgery. Samples came from untreated patients having curative surgery for newly diagnosed non-small cell lung cancer. With 32 V and 13 J primers, multiplex PCR amplified the TCR beta CDR3. Each CDR3 protein is one row after TCRdb ran MiXCR on the multiplex PCR reads. The sample lists 9,500 to 12,000 distinct CDR3 sequences; around 21% were seen once. The sequenced sample was lung tumor tissue. These TCRs come from a man in his sixties with non-small cell lung cancer.

This clonotype turned up a few times. A much larger clone differs from this one at a single base, so this may be a read error. This chain links TRBV11-2 with TRBJ2-7; 11 bases match TRBD1. The CDR3 runs 16 residues. Looked up from germline, CDR1 is SGHAT and CDR2 is FQNNGV. The CDR3: CAISPSPGTGGYEQYF. The CDR3 region has the DNA TGTGCCATCAGCCCAAGTCCTGGGACAGGGGGCTACGAGCAGTACTTC.

This chain connects TRBV7-3 to TRBJ2-2; D is uncertain. The CDR3 runs 13 residues. Trimming stripped 1 base from V and 6 bases from J, with 6 bases between. Germline values: CDR1 SGHTA, CDR2 FQGTGA. The CDR3 spells CASSLMLAGELFF. The CDR3 DNA is TGTGCCAGCAGCTTAATGTTGGCCGGGGAGCTGTTTTTT.

The chain joins TRBV19 to TRBJ2-7, with 8 bases fitting TRBD1. This CDR3 has 14 amino acids. Germline lookup yields CDR1 LNHDA and CDR2 SQIVND (reference sequence). V trimming: 3 bases; J trimming: 3 bases; junction bases outside the gene matches: 4. The CDR3 sequence is CASSIRGQIYEQYF. In DNA form, the CDR3 reads TGTGCCAGTAGTATCAGGGGGCAGATCTACGAGCAGTACTTC. The full variable domain, rest sourced from reference TRBV19 and TRBJ2-7, is DGGITQSPKYLFRKEGQNVTLSCEQNLNHDAMYWYRQDPGQGLRLIYYSQIVNDFQKGDIAEGYSVSREKKESFPLTVTSAQKNPTAFYLCASSIRGQIYEQYFGPGTRLTVT.

Relative to its sample, this clonotype is medium-sized. J is TRBJ2-7 and V is TRBV3-1; 8 nucleotides line up with TRBD1. J was trimmed by 1 base and V by 3 bases; bases with no gene match: 5. The CDR3 totals 15 residues. From germline, CDR1 is LGHDT and CDR2 YNNKEL (reference sequence). This CDR3 is CASSQPGQASYEQYF. The CDR3 bases are TGTGCCAGCAGCCAGCCGGGACAGGCGTCCTACGAGCAGTACTTC.

In this sample, this clonotype turned up a few times. The V call is TRBV20-1, the J call TRBJ2-1; 9 bases are a match to TRBD2. The CDR3 has 16 amino acids. V dropped 2 bases and J dropped 2; count of bases not matched to a gene: 7. Germline CDR1 is DFQATT and CDR2 is SNEGSKA (reference sequence). In DNA form, the CDR3 reads TGCAGTGCTAGATTGCCTAGCGGGATACCCTACAATGAGCAGTTCTTC. Translating gives CSARLPSGIPYNEQFF.

This chain joins TRBV18 and TRBJ2-1; no firm D call. Germline CDR1 and CDR2: KGHSH and LQKENI. Trimming removed 1 base from V and 5 bases from J, with 6 bases in between. The CDR3 runs 13 residues. The CDR3 here is CASSPRQNNEQFF. DNA of the CDR3: TGTGCCAGCTCACCACGGCAGAACAATGAGCAGTTCTTC.

This clonotype is categorized as medium-sized. This sequence joins TRBV2 and TRBJ2-7; TRBD2 aligns across 9 bases. J was trimmed by 5 bases and V by 6 bases; bases with no gene match: 8. This CDR3 comprises 14 residues. Germline CDR1 is SNHLY and CDR2 is FYNNEI. CDR3 residues: CASRRAGGSHEQYF. The DNA for the CDR3 is TGTGCCAGCAGAAGAGCGGGAGGAAGCCACGAGCAGTACTTC.

This clonotype is classed as medium-sized. CDR3 protein: CASSIGTGDGNQPQHF. DNA for the CDR3: TGTGCCAGTAGTATAGGGACAGGGGATGGCAATCAGCCCCAGCATTTT. The V gene is TRBV19, the J gene TRBJ1-5; 9 bases map to TRBD1. Losses at the gene ends were 1 base for V and 2 bases for J; bases not matched to a gene: 3. The CDR3 is 16 residues long. Germline values: CDR1 LNHDA, CDR2 SQIVND (reference sequence).

This clonotype has only one observation. Being one base from a much bigger clone, this may be a read error. The chain is built from TRBV3-1 and TRBJ2-7, with D uncertain. This CDR3 comprises 14 residues. V was cut by 4 bases and J by 0 bases, with 10 bases left in between. Germline V gene data show CDR1 as LGHDT and CDR2 as YNNKEL (reference sequence). The CDR3 loop reads CASSPSSYSYEQYF. In nucleotides, the CDR3 is TGTGCCAGCAGCCCAAGTAGCTACTCCTACGAGCAGTACTTC.

On this clonotype: A much larger clone lies a single base off, so this may be a read error. V gene TRBV19 combines with J gene TRBJ2-2; D not resolved. The CDR3 totals 15 residues. Germline V gene sequence: CDR1 LNHDA, CDR2 SQIVND (reference sequence). CDR3 loop: CVSSPHRVKTGELFF. The CDR3 bases are TGTGTCAGTAGTCCACACCGGGTGAAAACCGGGGAGCTGTTTTTT. The whole variable domain, remainder taken from reference TRBV19 and TRBJ2-2, is DGGITQSPKYLFRKEGQNVTLSCEQNLNHDAMYWYRQDPGQGLRLIYYSQIVNDFQKGDIAEGYSVSREKKESFPLTVTSAQKNPTAFYLCVSSPHRVKTGELFFGEGSRLTVL.

This clonotype is categorized as medium-sized (0.01 to 0.1%). The gene calls are TRBV12-3 or TRBV12-4 and TRBJ1-1; a weak D match, TRBD1 (5 bases). The CDR3 spans 14 residues. Trimming cost V 5 bases and J 1 base, with 11 bases left between them. The CDR3 spells CASSIRRGNTEAFF. The CDR3 DNA reads as TGTGCCAGCAGTATTAGAAGGGGGAACACTGAAGCTTTCTTT.

This clonotype is medium-sized. The V call is TRBV12-3 or TRBV12-4, the J call TRBJ1-6, with D uncertain. Between the trimmed V and J ends, which lost 2 bases and 0 bases, there was a span of 11 bases. CDR3 size: 17 residues. The CDR3 DNA reads TGTGCCAGCAGTTTAAGTGGAGGGAGCTCCTATAATTCACCCCTCCACTTT. Residues: CASSLSGGSSYNSPLHF.

V and J are TRBV10-2 and TRBJ2-7, with D perhaps matching TRBD2 (6 bases). The CDR3 covers 14 residues. Germline V gene data show CDR1 as WSHSY and CDR2 as SAAADI. V lost 10 bases to trimming and J lost 6 bases, with 22 bases between them. The CDR3 coding sequence is TGCGCCACCTCCCTAACCGGAGGGGCCACCGAGCAGTACTTC. Translation gives CATSLTGGATEQYF.

This clonotype has only a few counts. A much larger clone differs from this one at a single base, so this may be a read error. The rearrangement links TRBV5-1 to TRBJ2-2, with 9 bases aligning to TRBD2. This CDR3 comprises 16 residues. The germline CDR1 and CDR2 sequences are SGHRS and YFSETQ. The DNA of the CDR3 is TGCTCCAGCAGCCATTGGGTAGCGGGAGTTTCCGGGGAGCTGTTTTTT. This gives the protein CSSSHWVAGVSGELFF. The full variable domain, rest sourced from reference TRBV5-1 and TRBJ2-2, is KAGVTQTPRYLIKTRGQQVTLSCSPISGHRSVSWYQQTPGQGLQFLFEYFSETQRNKGNFPGRFSGRQFSNSRSEMNVSTLELGDSALYLCSSSHWVAGVSGELFFGEGSRLTVL.

Many counts were recorded for this clonotype. The CDR3 DNA follows: TGTGCTAGCTTACTGCGGGCTGCTAATACCGGGGAGCTGTTTTTT. Residues: CASLLRAANTGELFF. The chain links TRBV12-5 to TRBJ2-2, with D tentatively TRBD2 (5 bases). Trimming removed 9 bases at V and 5 bases at J, with 19 bases between. Per the germline V gene, CDR1 is LGHNT and CDR2 is FRNRAP. The CDR3 runs to 15 residues.

The chain employs TRBV29-1 and TRBJ1-2; tentative D call: TRBD1 (5 bases). This CDR3 region has 14 residues. The V gene lost 3 bases and the J gene lost 4 bases, with 15 bases spanning the gap. CDR1 and CDR2 (germline): SQVTM, ANQGSEA. The CDR3: CSVDSGDGVYGYTF. In DNA, the CDR3 is TGCAGCGTTGATTCCGGGGACGGCGTCTATGGCTACACCTTC.

Within the sample, this clonotype is medium-sized (0.01 to 0.1%). The rearrangement joins TRBV2 to TRBJ2-7; D uncertain. The germline V and J ends were trimmed by 1 base and 1 base, with 11 bases remaining between them. Germline loops: CDR1 SNHLY, CDR2 FYNNEI. This CDR3 has 15 amino acids. The chain's CDR3 is CASSEDSPPSYEQYF. The CDR3 nucleotides read TGTGCCAGCAGTGAAGACAGTCCCCCTTCCTACGAGCAGTACTTC.

In this sample, this clonotype turned up once. This may stem from a read error, because a much larger clone lies one nucleotide away. The chain carries TRBV2 and TRBJ1-2; D is unclear. The ends were cut back, 3 bases at V and 2 bases at J, with 10 bases in the middle. The length of the CDR3 is 14 residues. Germline V gives CDR1 SNHLY, CDR2 FYNNEI. The CDR3: CASSDFATNYGYTF. The CDR3 DNA sequence: TGTGCCAGCAGTGATTTCGCCACAAACTATGGCTACACCTTC.

This clonotype has at least ten counts. This chain connects TRBV12-5 to TRBJ1-1; possible D gene TRBD1, 5 bases. The CDR3 length is 16 residues. V lost 1 base to trimming and J lost 5 bases, with 17 bases between them. The V gene's germline CDR1 is LGHNT and CDR2 FRNRAP. The CDR3 protein is CASGLGYGTGGTEAFF. The CDR3 DNA reads as TGTGCTAGTGGTTTGGGCTACGGGACGGGAGGGACTGAAGCTTTCTTT.

A few counts support this clonotype. The V call is TRBV19, the J call TRBJ2-3; D is perhaps TRBD1 or TRBD2 (7 bases each). The V and J ends lost 7 bases and 1 base respectively, with 21 bases between them. The CDR3 has 17 residues. CDR1 is LNHDA and CDR2 is SQIVND in the germline V gene (reference sequence). The CDR3 coding sequence is TGTGCCAGTAAACCCTCGACAGGGAGGGAACGCACAGATACGCAGTATTTT. Residues: CASKPSTGRERTDTQYF.

On this clonotype itself: One base away lies a much larger clone, so this may be a sequencing read error. V and J are TRBV12-3 or TRBV12-4 and TRBJ1-4; TRBD1 matches at 7 bases. This CDR3 spans 17 amino acids. CDR3 sequence (DNA): TGTGCCATCAGTTTAAACGACTTCGGGACAGCAAATGAAAAACTGTTTTTT. Its translation: CAISLNDFGTANEKLFF.

The chain uses TRBV9 and TRBJ2-3; perhaps TRBD2 as D (5 bases). The CDR3 is made up of 13 amino acids. Germline V gene data show CDR1 as SGDLS and CDR2 as YYNGEE. Trimming left V 5 bases short and J 2 bases short, with 9 bases between. The CDR3 sequence: CASSPGSTDTQYF. Written as DNA, the CDR3 is TGTGCCAGCAGTCCGGGGTCCACAGATACGCAGTATTTT. Full variable domain (missing parts from reference TRBV9 and TRBJ2-3): DSGVTQTPKHLITATGQRVTLRCSPRSGDLSVYWYQQSLDQGLQFLIQYYNGEERAKGNILERFSAQQFPDLHSELNLSSLELGDSALYFCASSPGSTDTQYFGPGTRLTVL.

This clonotype has at least ten counts. The chain links TRBV19 to TRBJ1-1; weak D call: TRBD1 (6 bases). The CDR3 totals 16 residues. V gave up 2 bases and J gave up 5 bases, with 18 bases separating them. Germline values: CDR1 LNHDA, CDR2 SQIVND (reference sequence). Here the CDR3 reads CASSIKGRGGMTEAFF. Written as DNA, the CDR3 is TGTGCCAGTAGTATAAAAGGGAGAGGGGGGATGACTGAAGCTTTCTTT.

V and J are TRBV7-2 and TRBJ2-1, with 8 positions matching TRBD2. With 1 base clipped from V and 4 bases from J, the junction kept 3 bases outside the gene matches. Germline CDR1 and CDR2: SGHTA and FQGNSA. The CDR3 sequence is 15 residues long. The CDR3 loop is CASSLVGGAYNEQFF. The CDR3 bases are TGTGCCAGCAGCTTAGTCGGGGGGGCTTACAATGAGCAGTTCTTC. Drawing the rest from reference TRBV7-2 and TRBJ2-1, the complete variable domain is GAGVSQSPSNKVTEKGKDVELRCDPISGHTALYWYRQSLGQGLEFLIYFQGNSAPDKSGLPSDRFSAERTGGSVSTLTIQRTQQEDSAVYLCASSLVGGAYNEQFFGPGTRLTVL.

There are many counts of this clonotype. The chain uses TRBV20-1 and TRBJ2-1; D call uncertain. Trimming cost V 1 base and J 9 bases, with 10 bases left between them. The germline V gene has CDR1 DFQATT and CDR2 SNEGSKA (reference sequence). The CDR3 length is 12 residues. CDR3 coding DNA: TGCAGTGCTAGAGGCCCAGTATCTGAGCAGTTCTTC. It is translated as CSARGPVSEQFF.